A single sample is the source of the 8 T cell receptor beta chains below, sequenced in a study of blood T cell repertoires in COVID-19. Data came from immunoSEQ multiplex PCR; TCRdb stores just in-frame clones and leaves some out. Counted here are fewer than 200,000 clones, roughly 76% occurring once; the ten biggest clones make up about 12%. Input material: peripheral blood. The receptor set was obtained from a woman over 75 with COVID-19, enrolled during active disease.

The rearrangement links TRBV11-2 to TRBJ1-2, with TRBD1 identical over 8 bases. The CDR3 has 14 amino acids. V lost 1 base, J lost 8 bases, and 6 bases stayed unmatched. In germline, CDR1 is SGHAT, CDR2 FQNNGV. The CDR3 sequence: CASSLVRGHGGYTF. For the CDR3, the DNA is TGTGCCAGCAGCTTAGTCAGGGGGCATGGGGGCTACACCTTC.

This CDR3 reads CASSSGTAVSYEQYF. Written as DNA, the CDR3 is TGTGCCAGCAGCTCAGGGACAGCCGTGTCCTACGAGCAGTACTTC. The V gene is TRBV11-2, the J gene TRBJ2-7; 7 bases match TRBD1. The junction had 7 bases not matched to a gene; V was cut back by 4 bases and J by 1 base. The CDR3 is 15 amino acids. The germline CDR1 and CDR2 sequences are SGHAT and FQNNGV.

The genes are TRBV5-1 and TRBJ2-3, with TRBD1 matching over 8 bases. From germline, CDR1 is SGHRS and CDR2 YFSETQ. The J segment lost 4 bases and the V segment lost 1 base, leaving 5 bases of the junction unmatched. The CDR3 spans 15 residues. The CDR3 region has the DNA TGCGCCAGCAGCTTGCAGGACAGGGCGGCAGATACGCAGTATTTT. Its translation is CASSLQDRAADTQYF.

CDR3: CASSEDGRVSGANVLTF. The CDR3 DNA is TGTGCCAGCAGTGAAGACGGGCGGGTCTCTGGGGCCAACGTCCTGACTTTC. This chain links TRBV6-1 with TRBJ2-6; D possibly corresponds to TRBD2 (5 bases). This CDR3 region has 17 residues. Germline loops: CDR1 MNHNS, CDR2 SASEGT. The V gene lost 1 base and the J gene lost 0 bases, with 10 bases spanning the gap.

J is TRBJ1-4 and V is TRBV18; 7 bases are shared with TRBD1. V lost 3 bases, J lost 3 bases, and 4 bases stayed unmatched. The CDR3 sequence is 15 residues long. Germline V gives CDR1 KGHSH, CDR2 LQKENI. The CDR3 nucleotides read TGTGCCAGCTCACCGACAGGACAGGCTAATGAAAAACTGTTTTTT. Translated: CASSPTGQANEKLFF.

The chain recombines TRBV2 with TRBJ2-2; no definite D call. V was clipped by 5 bases and J by 0 bases, with 4 bases between them. The germline CDR1 and CDR2 sequences are SNHLY and FYNNEI. The CDR3 totals 13 residues. DNA of the CDR3: TGTGCCAGCAGTTTCACGAACACCGGGGAGCTGTTTTTT. This gives the protein CASSFTNTGELFF.

This clone was counted a few times. This chain connects TRBV27 to TRBJ2-7; D unclear. This CDR3 is 11 amino acids long. The germline V gene encodes CDR1 MNHEY and CDR2 SMNVEV (reference sequence). V lost 7 bases, J lost 4 bases, and 8 bases lay in between. The CDR3 region is CASTHGYEQYF. As DNA, the CDR3 is TGTGCCAGCACCCACGGGTACGAGCAGTACTTC.

V and J are TRBV9 and TRBJ1-1; no clear D. The CDR3 runs to 14 residues. The V and J ends lost 0 bases and 3 bases respectively, with 9 bases between them. The V gene's germline CDR1 is SGDLS and CDR2 YYNGEE. The chain's CDR3 is CASSVVSGYTEAFF. The CDR3 DNA reads as TGTGCCAGCAGCGTAGTATCCGGGTACACTGAAGCTTTCTTT. The entire variable domain, with the rest obtained from reference TRBV9 and TRBJ1-1, is as follows: DSGVTQTPKHLITATGQRVTLRCSPRSGDLSVYWYQQSLDQGLQFLIQYYNGEERAKGNILERFSAQQFPDLHSELNLSSLELGDSALYFCASSVVSGYTEAFFGQGTRLTVV.